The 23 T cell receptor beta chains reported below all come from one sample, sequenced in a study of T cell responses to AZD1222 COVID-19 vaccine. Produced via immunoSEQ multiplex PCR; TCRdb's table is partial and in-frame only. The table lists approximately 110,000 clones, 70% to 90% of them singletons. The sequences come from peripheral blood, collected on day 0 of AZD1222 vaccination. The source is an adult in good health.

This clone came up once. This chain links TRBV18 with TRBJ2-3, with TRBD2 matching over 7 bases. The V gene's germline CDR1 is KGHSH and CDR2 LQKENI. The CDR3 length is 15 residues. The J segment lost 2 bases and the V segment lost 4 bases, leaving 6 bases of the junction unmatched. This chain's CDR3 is CASSQASGHTDTQYF. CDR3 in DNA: TGTGCCAGCTCACAGGCTAGCGGACACACAGATACGCAGTATTTT.

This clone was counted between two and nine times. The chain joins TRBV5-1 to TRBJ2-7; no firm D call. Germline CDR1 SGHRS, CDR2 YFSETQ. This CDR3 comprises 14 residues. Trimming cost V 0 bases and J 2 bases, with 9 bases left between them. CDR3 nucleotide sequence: TGCGCCAGCAGCTTGGGGGCTTCCGCCTACGAGCAGTACTTC. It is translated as CASSLGASAYEQYF.

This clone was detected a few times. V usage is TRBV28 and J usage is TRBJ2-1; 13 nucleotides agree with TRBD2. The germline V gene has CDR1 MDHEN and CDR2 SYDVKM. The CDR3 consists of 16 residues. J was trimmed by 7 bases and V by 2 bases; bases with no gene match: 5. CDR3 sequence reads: CASSLPGLAGSNEQFF. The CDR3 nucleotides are TGTGCCAGCAGTTTACCGGGACTAGCGGGGTCTAATGAGCAGTTCTTC. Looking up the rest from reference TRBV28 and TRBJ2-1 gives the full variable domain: DVKVTQSSRYLVKRTGEKVFLECVQDMDHENMFWYRQDPGLGLRLIYFSYDVKMKEKGDIPEGYSVSREKKERFSLILESASTNQTSMYLCASSLPGLAGSNEQFFGPGTRLTVL.

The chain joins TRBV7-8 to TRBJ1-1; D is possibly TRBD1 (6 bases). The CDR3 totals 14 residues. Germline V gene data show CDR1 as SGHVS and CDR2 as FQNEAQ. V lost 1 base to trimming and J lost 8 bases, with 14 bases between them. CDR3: CASSLEGGDREAFF. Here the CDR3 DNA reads TGTGCCAGCAGCTTAGAGGGAGGCGACAGGGAAGCTTTCTTT.

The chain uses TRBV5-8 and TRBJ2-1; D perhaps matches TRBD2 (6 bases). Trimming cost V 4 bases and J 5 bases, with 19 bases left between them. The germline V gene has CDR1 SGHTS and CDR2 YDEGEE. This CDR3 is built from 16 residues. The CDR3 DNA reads TGTGCCAGCAGCATACCACCGGGACTTTCGGACAATGAGCAGTTCTTC. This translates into CASSIPPGLSDNEQFF.

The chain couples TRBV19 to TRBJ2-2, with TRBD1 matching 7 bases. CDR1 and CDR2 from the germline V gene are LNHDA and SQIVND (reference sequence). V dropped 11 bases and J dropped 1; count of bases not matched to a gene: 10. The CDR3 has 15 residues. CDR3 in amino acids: CASQKGTVNTGELFF. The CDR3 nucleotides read TGTGCCTCCCAAAAGGGGACAGTGAACACCGGGGAGCTGTTTTTT.

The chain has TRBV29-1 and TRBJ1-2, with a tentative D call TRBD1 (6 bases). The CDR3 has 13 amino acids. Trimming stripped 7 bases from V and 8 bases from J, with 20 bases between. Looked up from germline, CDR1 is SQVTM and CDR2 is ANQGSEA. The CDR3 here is CSGKDSTAGGYTF. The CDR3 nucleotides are TGCAGCGGAAAGGACAGTACGGCCGGGGGCTACACCTTC.

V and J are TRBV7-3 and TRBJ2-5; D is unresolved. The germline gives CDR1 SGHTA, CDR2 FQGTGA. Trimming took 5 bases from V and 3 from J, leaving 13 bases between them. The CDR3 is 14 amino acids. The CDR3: CASSPGSTEETQYF. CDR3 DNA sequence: TGTGCCAGCAGCCCAGGATCAACGGAAGAGACCCAGTACTTC.

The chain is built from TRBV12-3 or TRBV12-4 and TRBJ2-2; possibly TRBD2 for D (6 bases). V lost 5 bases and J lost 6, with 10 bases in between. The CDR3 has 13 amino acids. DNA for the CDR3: TGTGCCAGCAGTGCGCGGGAATCCGGGGAGCTGTTTTTT. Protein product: CASSARESGELFF.

The DNA for the CDR3 is TGTGCCAGCAGCTGGGACAGGGGGCGGAGTGGCTACACCTTC. It is translated as CASSWDRGRSGYTF. V and J are TRBV28 and TRBJ1-2; 12 bases agree with TRBD1. This CDR3 is 14 amino acids long. The V gene's germline CDR1 is MDHEN and CDR2 SYDVKM. With V trimmed by 6 bases and J by 7 bases, 6 bases remained unmatched.

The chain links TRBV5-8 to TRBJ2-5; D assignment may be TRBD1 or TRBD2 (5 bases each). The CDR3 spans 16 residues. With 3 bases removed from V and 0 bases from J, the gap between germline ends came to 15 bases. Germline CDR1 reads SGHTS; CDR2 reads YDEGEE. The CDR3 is CASSWDPQANQETQYF. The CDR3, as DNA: TGTGCCAGCAGCTGGGACCCACAGGCAAACCAAGAGACCCAGTACTTC.

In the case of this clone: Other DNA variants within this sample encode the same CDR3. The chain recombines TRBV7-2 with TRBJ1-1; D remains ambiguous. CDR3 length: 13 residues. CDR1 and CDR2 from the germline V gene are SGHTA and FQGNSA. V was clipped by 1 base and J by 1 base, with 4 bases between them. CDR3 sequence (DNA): TGTGCCAGCAGCTTAGTGGGGAACACTGAAGCTTTCTTT. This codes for CASSLVGNTEAFF.

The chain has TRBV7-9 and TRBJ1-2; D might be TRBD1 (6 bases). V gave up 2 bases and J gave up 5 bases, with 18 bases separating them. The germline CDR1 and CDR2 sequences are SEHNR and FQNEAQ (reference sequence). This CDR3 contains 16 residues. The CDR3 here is CASSLSYPGQHYGYTF. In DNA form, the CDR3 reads TGTGCCAGCAGCTTAAGCTATCCCGGACAGCATTATGGCTACACCTTC. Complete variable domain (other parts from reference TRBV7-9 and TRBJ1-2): DTGVSQNPRHKITKRGQNVTFRCDPISEHNRLYWYRQTLGQGPEFLTYFQNEAQLEKSRLLSDRFSAERPKGSFSTLEIQRTEQGDSAMYLCASSLSYPGQHYGYTFGSGTRLTVV.

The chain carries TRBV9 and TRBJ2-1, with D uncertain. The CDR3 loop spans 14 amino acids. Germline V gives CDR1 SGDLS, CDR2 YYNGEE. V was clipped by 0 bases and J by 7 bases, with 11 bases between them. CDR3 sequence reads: CASSVGGFGNEQFF. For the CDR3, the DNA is TGTGCCAGCAGCGTAGGTGGCTTTGGGAATGAGCAGTTCTTC.

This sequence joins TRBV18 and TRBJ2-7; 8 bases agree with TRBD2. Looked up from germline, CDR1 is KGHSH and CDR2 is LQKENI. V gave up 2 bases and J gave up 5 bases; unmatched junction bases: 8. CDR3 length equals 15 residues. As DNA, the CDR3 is TGTGCCAGCTCACCAAAGGGCGGGGGGAGCGACGAGCAGTACTTC. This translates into CASSPKGGGSDEQYF. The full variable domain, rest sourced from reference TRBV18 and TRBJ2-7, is NAGVMQNPRHLVRRRGQEARLRCSPMKGHSHVYWYRQLPEEGLKFMVYLQKENIIDESGMPKERFSAEFPKEGPSILRIQQVVRGDSAAYFCASSPKGGGSDEQYFGPGTRLTVT.

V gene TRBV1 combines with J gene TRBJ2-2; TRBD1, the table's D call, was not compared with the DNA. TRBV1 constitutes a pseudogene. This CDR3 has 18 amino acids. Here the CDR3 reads CTSSQDRENRPNTGELFF. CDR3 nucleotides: TGCACCAGCAGCCAAGATAGGGAAAACAGGCCCAACACCGGGGAGCTGTTTTTT.

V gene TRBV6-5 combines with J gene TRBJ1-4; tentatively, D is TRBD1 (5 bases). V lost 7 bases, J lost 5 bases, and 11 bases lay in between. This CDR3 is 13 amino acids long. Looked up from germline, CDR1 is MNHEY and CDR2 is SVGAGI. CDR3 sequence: CASNPGMNEKLFF. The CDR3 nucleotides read TGTGCCAGCAATCCAGGGATGAATGAAAAACTGTTTTTT.

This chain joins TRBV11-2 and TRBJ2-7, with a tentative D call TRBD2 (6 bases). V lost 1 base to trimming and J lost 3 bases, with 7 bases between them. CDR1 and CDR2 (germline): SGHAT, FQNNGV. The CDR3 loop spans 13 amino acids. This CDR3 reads CASSLAGDYEQYF. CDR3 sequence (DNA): TGTGCCAGCAGCTTAGCGGGGGACTACGAGCAGTACTTC.

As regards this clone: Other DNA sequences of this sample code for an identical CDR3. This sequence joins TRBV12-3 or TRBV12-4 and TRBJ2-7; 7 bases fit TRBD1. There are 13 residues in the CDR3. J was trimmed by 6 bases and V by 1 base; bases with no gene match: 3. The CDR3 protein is CASSLDRGREQYF. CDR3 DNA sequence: TGTGCCAGCAGTTTAGACAGGGGACGCGAGCAGTACTTC.

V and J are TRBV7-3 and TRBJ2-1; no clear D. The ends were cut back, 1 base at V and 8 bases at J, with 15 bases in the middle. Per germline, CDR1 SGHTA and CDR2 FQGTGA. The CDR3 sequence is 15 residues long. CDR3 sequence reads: CASSLMGPLGDEQFF. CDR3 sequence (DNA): TGTGCCAGCAGCTTAATGGGTCCATTGGGCGATGAGCAGTTCTTC.

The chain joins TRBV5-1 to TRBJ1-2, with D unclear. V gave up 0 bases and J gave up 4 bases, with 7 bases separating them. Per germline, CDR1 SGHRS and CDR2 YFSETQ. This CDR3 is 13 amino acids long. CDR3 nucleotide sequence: TGCGCCAGCAGCTTGGAGGGTGGCTATGGCTACACCTTC. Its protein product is CASSLEGGYGYTF.

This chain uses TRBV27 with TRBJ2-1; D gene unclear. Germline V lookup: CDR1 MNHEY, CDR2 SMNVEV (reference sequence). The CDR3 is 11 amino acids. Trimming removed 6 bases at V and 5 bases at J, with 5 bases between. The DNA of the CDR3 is TGTGCCAGCAGCCAGAACAATGAGCAGTTCTTC. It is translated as CASSQNNEQFF.

CDR3 nucleotide sequence: TGTGCCAGTAGTATAGATACCGGGACAGGGGCAACTGAAGCTTTCTTT. Residues: CASSIDTGTGATEAFF. The chain recombines TRBV19 with TRBJ1-1; 10 bases agree with TRBD1. This CDR3 has 16 residues. With 0 bases clipped from V and 5 bases from J, the junction kept 6 bases outside the gene matches. CDR1 and CDR2 from the germline V gene are LNHDA and SQIVND (reference sequence). The whole variable domain, filled in from reference TRBV19 and TRBJ1-1, reads DGGITQSPKYLFRKEGQNVTLSCEQNLNHDAMYWYRQDPGQGLRLIYYSQIVNDFQKGDIAEGYSVSREKKESFPLTVTSAQKNPTAFYLCASSIDTGTGATEAFFGQGTRLTVV.